The 9 T cell receptor beta chains below were found in one sample sequenced in a study of a mutant IDH1 vaccine in newly diagnosed glioma. Libraries were prepared by immunoSEQ multiplex PCR; TCRdb keeps only in-frame clonotypes and omits some of them. The table records under 65,000 clones, roughly 80% of them present only once. Time point given: baseline, week 1 (first vaccination visit). As to treatment: pre-vaccination baseline after standard-of-care therapy. The sample in question was PBMCs, obtained from a glioma patient treated with radiotherapy, temozolomide or both. The source is a man aged 18 to 30 with glioma.

This chain connects TRBV6-5 to TRBJ1-2; D call uncertain. CDR1 and CDR2 from the germline V gene are MNHEY and SVGAGI. The V gene lost 4 bases and the J gene lost 4 bases, with 10 bases spanning the gap. The CDR3 consists of 13 residues. Written as DNA, the CDR3 is TGTGCCAGCAGTTTCGACACGAGCTATGGCTACACCTTC. Protein product: CASSFDTSYGYTF.

The chain recombines TRBV30 with TRBJ1-2; TRBD1 matches at 11 bases. The V gene's germline CDR1 is GTSNPN and CDR2 SVGIG (reference sequence). This CDR3 has 16 amino acids. V shed 3 bases, J shed 2 bases, and the junction held 8 bases outside the gene matches. The CDR3 sequence is CAWRPKDRGPNYGYTF. In DNA form, the CDR3 reads TGTGCCTGGAGACCAAAGGACAGGGGGCCAAACTATGGCTACACCTTC.

The genes are TRBV9 and TRBJ2-2, with 10 bases identical to TRBD2. Germline V gene sequence: CDR1 SGDLS, CDR2 YYNGEE. The CDR3 has 21 amino acids. Germline trimming cut 4 bases from V and 4 bases from J; bases unmatched to any gene: 22. Here the CDR3 reads CASSPHLFASGRLGSTGELFF. The CDR3 DNA reads TGTGCCAGCAGCCCCCATTTATTCGCTAGCGGGAGATTAGGTAGCACCGGGGAGCTGTTTTTT.

The genes are TRBV7-9 and TRBJ1-2, with D unresolved. Between the trimmed V and J ends, which lost 10 bases and 4 bases, there was a span of 22 bases. From germline, CDR1 is SEHNR and CDR2 FQNEAQ (reference sequence). The CDR3 spans 15 residues. CDR3 in amino acids: CAISVGPRGSYGYTF. CDR3 coding DNA: TGTGCCATCTCAGTAGGGCCACGGGGTTCCTATGGCTACACCTTC.

In this sample, this clone turned up a few times. V and J are TRBV30 and TRBJ2-1, with D possibly being TRBD1 or TRBD2 (6 bases each). This CDR3 is built from 15 residues. The V gene lost 0 bases and the J gene lost 4 bases, with 13 bases spanning the gap. The germline V gene encodes CDR1 GTSNPN and CDR2 SVGIG (reference sequence). In nucleotides, the CDR3 is TGTGCCTGGAGTGTACACCAGGGGAGGTACAATGAGCAGTTCTTC. Amino acid sequence: CAWSVHQGRYNEQFF.

By share, this clone counts as medium-sized. The chain is built from TRBV4-1 and TRBJ1-2, with no clear D. V was trimmed by 0 bases and J by 8 bases, leaving 16 bases between them. CDR1 is MGHRA, CDR2 YSYEKL, per germline. The CDR3 loop spans 15 amino acids. CDR3 in DNA: TGCGCCAGCAGCCAAGAGCGGTCCCTTTCGGAAGGCTACACCTTC. It specifies CASSQERSLSEGYTF.

V is TRBV5-5 and J is TRBJ1-5; the D is unclear. The CDR3 extends over 14 amino acids. Trimming cost V 4 bases and J 0 bases, with 8 bases left between them. The germline CDR1 and CDR2 sequences are SGHKS and YYEKEE (reference sequence). The CDR3 loop reads CASSIAYSNQPQHF. DNA of the CDR3: TGTGCCAGCAGCATAGCCTATAGCAATCAGCCCCAGCATTTT. Drawing the rest from reference TRBV5-5 and TRBJ1-5, the complete variable domain is DAGVTQSPTHLIKTRGQQVTLRCSPISGHKSVSWYQQVLGQGPQFIFQYYEKEERGRGNFPDRFSARQFPNYSSELNVNALLLGDSALYLCASSIAYSNQPQHFGDGTRLSIL.

The V gene is TRBV9, the J gene TRBJ2-5; TRBD1 might be the D (6 bases). V shed 0 bases and J shed 3 bases, with 21 bases lying between them. Germline CDR1 is SGDLS and CDR2 is YYNGEE. The CDR3 has 18 residues. CDR3 sequence: CASSVGLIRDTVKETQYF. CDR3 sequence (DNA): TGTGCCAGCAGCGTAGGACTAATTAGGGACACGGTTAAAGAGACCCAGTACTTC. The full variable domain, completed using reference TRBV9 and TRBJ2-5, is DSGVTQTPKHLITATGQRVTLRCSPRSGDLSVYWYQQSLDQGLQFLIQYYNGEERAKGNILERFSAQQFPDLHSELNLSSLELGDSALYFCASSVGLIRDTVKETQYFGPGTRLLVL.

The chain uses TRBV5-4 and TRBJ2-3, with 8 bases aligning to TRBD2. The CDR3 runs to 16 residues. CDR1 and CDR2 (germline): SGHNT, YYREEE (reference sequence). Germline trimming cut 5 bases from V and 2 bases from J; bases unmatched to any gene: 10. The CDR3 coding sequence is TGTGCCAGCAGTCTGTGGCTAGCGGGTGACACAGATACGCAGTATTTT. It codes for CASSLWLAGDTDTQYF.